The clone carrying this TCR beta chain came up once. Germline V gives CDR1 GTSNPN, CDR2 SVGIG (reference sequence). The CDR3 covers 13 residues. The trim removed 2 bases at V and 10 bases at J, leaving 8 bases unmatched. As handled by the study authors: From reference gene primer amplification, estimates of nucleated cell counts were derived. Sequencing was performed with immunoSEQ multiplex PCR; in TCRdb, only in-frame clones are kept and a portion is missing. The V and J calls and clone size come from that table; D and trimming were worked out from the DNA. This table has about 32,000 clones, 80% to 95% appearing once. The entry originates in a study of blood T cell repertoires in COVID-19. Study summary: The origin of the acute and convalescent COVID-19 samples was the United States, Italy and Spain. PBMCs, B-cell-depleted T cells, or T cells were the source of the cDNA or gDNA that made up the material.

This receptor was obtained from a man in his 70s with active or convalescent COVID-19. V and J are TRBV30 and TRBJ1-1; the match to TRBD1 covers 9 bases. The specimen sequenced was peripheral blood. Here the CDR3 reads CAWSKTGGDGAFF. CDR3 coding DNA: TGTGCCTGGAGTAAAACAGGGGGCGATGGAGCTTTCTTT. The full variable domain, completed using reference TRBV30 and TRBJ1-1, is SQTIHQWPATLVQPVGSPLSLECTVEGTSNPNLYWYRQAAGRGLQLLFYSVGIGQISSEVPQNLSASRPQDRQFILSSKKLLLSDSGFYLCAWSKTGGDGAFFGQGTRLTVV.